One sample yielded the 25 T cell receptor beta chains listed below, sequenced in a study of blood T cell repertoires in COVID-19. Produced via immunoSEQ multiplex PCR; TCRdb's table is partial and in-frame only. The sample contains more than 85,000 clones, more than 80% of which appear only once. The sample taken for sequencing was peripheral blood. These receptors all stem from a human donor in a cohort sampled during active COVID-19.

The chain is built from TRBV5-1 and TRBJ1-3; perhaps TRBD1 as D (5 bases). Germline assignment: CDR1 SGHRS and CDR2 YFSETQ. The CDR3 covers 15 residues. Trimming pared 5 bases from V and 0 bases from J, leaving 12 bases between. As DNA, the CDR3 is TGCGCCAGCAGGTTAGACAGTAGCTCTGGAAACACCATATATTTT. Protein sequence: CASRLDSSSGNTIYF.

Here the CDR3 DNA reads TGTGCCAGCAGCGACGGGAGCTCTGGAAACACCATATATTTT. This codes for CASSDGSSGNTIYF. The chain joins TRBV5-6 to TRBJ1-3; D is undetermined. The CDR3 runs 14 residues. Trimming left V 4 bases short and J 0 bases short, with 8 bases between. Germline assignment: CDR1 SGHDT and CDR2 YYEEEE.

The rearrangement links TRBV11-2 to TRBJ2-1; D may be TRBD2 (6 bases). Trimming cost V 5 bases and J 6 bases, with 17 bases left between them. The CDR3 has 15 amino acids. Germline lookup yields CDR1 SGHAT and CDR2 FQNNGV. The CDR3 reads CASSPNFGGSNEQFF. DNA for the CDR3: TGTGCCAGCAGCCCCAACTTCGGGGGAAGCAATGAGCAGTTCTTC.

The chain couples TRBV29-1 to TRBJ2-6; 7 bases fit TRBD1. The CDR3 totals 17 residues. Germline V gives CDR1 SQVTM, CDR2 ANQGSEA. J was trimmed by 1 base and V by 4 bases; bases with no gene match: 10. This CDR3 is CSVVTGRGQSGANVLTF. The CDR3 DNA sequence: TGCAGCGTTGTCACCGGCAGGGGACAGTCTGGGGCCAACGTCCTGACTTTC.

This clone was observed a handful of times. The rearrangement links TRBV4-1 to TRBJ2-3; D remains ambiguous. The CDR3 is 13 residues long. V dropped 1 base and J dropped 4 bases, with 6 bases sitting between them. Germline lookup yields CDR1 MGHRA and CDR2 YSYEKL. CDR3 sequence: CASSQALADTQYF. As DNA, the CDR3 is TGCGCCAGCAGCCAAGCGCTAGCAGATACGCAGTATTTT.

The chain is built from TRBV5-1 and TRBJ2-1; D perhaps matches TRBD2 (5 bases). The V gene's germline CDR1 is SGHRS and CDR2 YFSETQ. The V end was cut by 0 bases, the J end by 2 bases, with 12 bases between. This CDR3 contains 16 residues. The CDR3 DNA reads TGCGCCAGCAGCTTGGCCGGGAACGGGGCCTACAATGAGCAGTTCTTC. Its protein product is CASSLAGNGAYNEQFF.

The gene calls are TRBV21-1 and TRBJ1-3. TRBV21-1 is labeled a pseudogene. The CDR3 length is 15 residues. The CDR3 bases are TGTGCCAGCAGCAAAGTGGAGAGCTCTGGAAACACCATATATTTT. Its translation is CASSKVESSGNTIYF.

The V call is TRBV10-3, the J call TRBJ1-2; TRBD1 matches at 9 bases. The germline CDR1 and CDR2 sequences are ENHRY and SYGVKD. The CDR3 loop spans 13 amino acids. Trimming took 8 bases from V and 8 from J; bases not matched to a gene: 9. The CDR3 here is CAIGIRQGGGYTF. In DNA form, the CDR3 reads TGTGCCATCGGGATAAGACAGGGGGGAGGCTACACCTTC.

The V gene is TRBV5-1, the J gene TRBJ2-6; the D gene is possibly TRBD1 (6 bases). Trimming took 4 bases from V and 6 from J, leaving 20 bases between them. The germline V gene has CDR1 SGHRS and CDR2 YFSETQ. This CDR3 comprises 17 residues. CDR3 protein: CASSLDRGTGEANVLTF. The CDR3 bases are TGCGCCAGCAGCCTGGACAGAGGCACCGGGGAGGCCAACGTCCTGACTTTC.

The rearrangement uses TRBV7-9 and TRBJ1-6; D not certain. Germline-derived CDR1 and CDR2 are SEHNR and FQNEAQ (reference sequence). V dropped 2 bases and J dropped 4 bases, with 6 bases sitting between them. This CDR3 has 14 residues. CDR3 sequence reads: CASSLSQYNSPLHF. CDR3 in DNA: TGTGCCAGCAGCTTAAGTCAGTATAATTCACCCCTCCACTTT.

The V and J genes are TRBV11-1 and TRBJ1-1; D call uncertain. Germline V gene data show CDR1 as SGHAT and CDR2 as FQDESV (reference sequence). The CDR3 covers 14 residues. Trimming left V 1 base short and J 5 bases short, with 11 bases between. Here the CDR3 DNA reads TGTGCCAGCAGCTTAGAAACTGGGAGTACTGAAGCTTTCTTT. Protein product: CASSLETGSTEAFF.

This clone came up a few times. V is TRBV24-1 and J is TRBJ1-1; 10 bases fit TRBD1. V lost 7 bases and J lost 6; bases outside the gene matches: 4. This CDR3 is built from 13 residues. Germline V gene data show CDR1 as KGHDR and CDR2 as SFDVKD. This CDR3 is CATSRGQGSEAFF. The CDR3 DNA reads TGTGCCACCAGCAGGGGACAGGGGTCTGAAGCTTTCTTT.

This clone was detected once. The V call is TRBV6-5, the J call TRBJ2-1, with TRBD1 identical over 7 bases. Germline V gene data show CDR1 as MNHEY and CDR2 as SVGAGI. CDR3 length: 14 amino acids. With 7 bases clipped from V and 3 bases from J, the junction kept 6 bases outside the gene matches. For the CDR3, the DNA is TGTGCCAGCATGCTGACAGGGAACTACAATGAGCAGTTCTTC. As protein: CASMLTGNYNEQFF.

The chain recombines TRBV4-2 with TRBJ1-2, with D unresolved. V lost 0 bases and J 8 bases, leaving 13 bases between the germline ends. Per the germline V gene, CDR1 is LGHNA and CDR2 is YNFKEQ. The CDR3 loop spans 14 amino acids. The CDR3 bases are TGTGCCAGCAGCCAAGATAACGCCCCGGGGGGCTACACCTTC. Its protein is CASSQDNAPGGYTF.

V usage is TRBV9 and J usage is TRBJ1-1, with 9 bases that match TRBD1. Per the germline V gene, CDR1 is SGDLS and CDR2 is YYNGEE. The CDR3 is made up of 16 amino acids. The V and J ends lost 4 bases and 8 bases, in that order; junction bases with no gene match: 15. CDR3 sequence: CASSPLNRDRVSEAFF. DNA of the CDR3: TGTGCCAGCAGCCCTTTAAACCGGGACAGGGTTTCCGAAGCTTTCTTT.

The chain joins TRBV5-1 to TRBJ2-7, with 10 bases fitting TRBD1. Germline CDR1 is SGHRS and CDR2 is YFSETQ. J lost 7 bases, V lost 4 bases, and 5 bases had no gene match. The CDR3 contains 13 residues. The CDR3 spells CASSLDRGQEQYF. The CDR3 DNA reads TGCGCCAGCAGCCTTGACAGGGGGCAAGAGCAGTACTTC.

On this clone itself: The germline gene is not matched at one end of the junction; a read error may be the cause. The V gene is TRBV5-1, the J gene TRBJ2-1; no clear D gene. CDR3 length: 13 amino acids. Germline V gene sequence: CDR1 SGHRS, CDR2 YFSETQ. CDR3 nucleotide sequence: TGCGCCAGCAGCTTGGAGGTTGAGCTTTTACGGGTCTTC. Its protein is CASSLEVELLRVF.

V is TRBV18 and J is TRBJ2-1; perhaps TRBD2 as D (6 bases). The CDR3 covers 15 residues. Germline V CDR1 and CDR2: KGHSH, LQKENI. V was cut by 3 bases and J by 7 bases, with 16 bases left in between. CDR3 residues: CASSPLTGDGNEQFF. For the CDR3, the DNA is TGTGCCAGCTCACCTTTAACGGGAGACGGTAATGAGCAGTTCTTC.

The rearrangement links TRBV6-5 to TRBJ1-1; tentatively, D is TRBD1 (6 bases). Germline V CDR1 and CDR2: MNHEY, SVGAGI. The CDR3 is made up of 15 amino acids. Between the trimmed V and J ends, which lost 3 bases and 1 base, there was a span of 12 bases. The CDR3 region is CASSYSDSWNTEAFF. CDR3 nucleotides: TGTGCCAGCAGTTATTCGGACAGTTGGAACACTGAAGCTTTCTTT.

The genes are TRBV2 and TRBJ2-3; D perhaps matches TRBD1 (6 bases). Trimming took off 6 bases at V and 0 bases at J, with 10 bases between the two ends. Germline values: CDR1 SNHLY, CDR2 FYNNEI. This CDR3 has 14 residues. CDR3 coding DNA: TGTGCCAGCAGAAGCAGGGGAAGCACAGATACGCAGTATTTT. Translated, it gives CASRSRGSTDTQYF.

The V gene is TRBV19, the J gene TRBJ1-2; TRBD1 is a possible D gene (6 bases). The germline CDR1 and CDR2 sequences are LNHDA and SQIVND (reference sequence). The V and J ends lost 7 bases and 6 bases respectively, with 15 bases between them. The CDR3 runs 13 residues. The CDR3: CASTPTGFNGYTF. CDR3 nucleotides: TGTGCCAGTACCCCCACAGGGTTTAATGGCTACACCTTC.

V and J are TRBV2 and TRBJ2-7, with 12 bases that match TRBD2. The CDR3 sequence is 19 residues long. V lost 7 bases and J lost 7; bases outside the gene matches: 23. Per germline, CDR1 SNHLY and CDR2 FYNNEI. CDR3: CASTSRDRGPSGRAREQYF. In DNA form, the CDR3 reads TGTGCCAGCACCTCGAGGGACAGGGGTCCTAGCGGGAGGGCCCGGGAGCAGTACTTC. The complete variable domain, with remaining parts taken from reference TRBV2 and TRBJ2-7, reads EPEVTQTPSHQVTQMGQEVILRCVPISNHLYFYWYRQILGQKVEFLVSFYNNEISEKSEIFDDQFSVERPDGSNFTLKIRSTKLEDSAMYFCASTSRDRGPSGRAREQYFGPGTRLTVT.

This clone was detected a few times. The V gene is TRBV10-3, the J gene TRBJ1-1; no firm D call. The germline V gene encodes CDR1 ENHRY and CDR2 SYGVKD. This CDR3 contains 15 residues. Trimming took off 0 bases at V and 2 bases at J, with 10 bases between the two ends. The CDR3 loop reads CAISESGGSNTEAFF. CDR3 bases: TGTGCCATCAGTGAGTCGGGAGGGAGTAACACTGAAGCTTTCTTT.

The J gene is TRBJ1-1, the V gene TRBV28, with a tentative D call TRBD1 (5 bases). The CDR3 consists of 14 residues. Germline V lookup: CDR1 MDHEN, CDR2 SYDVKM. V lost 5 bases to trimming and J lost 3 bases, with 13 bases between them. CDR3 DNA: TGTGCCAGCAGTCAACCCGGGGGTTACACTGAAGCTTTCTTT. It is translated as CASSQPGGYTEAFF.

The chain is built from TRBV7-2 and TRBJ1-2, with a weak D call TRBD1 (5 bases). In germline, CDR1 is SGHTA, CDR2 FQGNSA. The CDR3 contains 13 residues. V lost 1 base and J lost 7, with 10 bases in between. The CDR3 bases are TGTGCCAGCAGCTTAGGGGGCTGGTCTGGCTACACCTTC. This sequence encodes CASSLGGWSGYTF.